The present T cell receptor beta chain was sequenced within a study of blood T cell repertoires in COVID-19. Study details: Sites across the United States, Italy and Spain contributed samples from acute and convalescent COVID-19. T cells, B-cell-depleted T cells, or PBMCs supplied cDNA or gDNA.

This clone turned up a few times. Per the study methods: How many nucleated cells were present was estimated from reference gene primer amplification. Clones were sequenced by immunoSEQ multiplex PCR, and TCRdb holds only the in-frame ones, with some missing. The D gene and trimming were derived from the DNA, and the V and J assignments and clone size from that table. The table shows approximately 90,000 clones, with approximately 89% occurring only once. This CDR3 is 15 amino acids long. V is TRBV21-1 and J is TRBJ1-2; the DNA was not compared with TRBD1, the D call given in the table. TRBV21-1 is a recognized pseudogene. Sequenced input: peripheral blood. This sequence was found in a man aged 60 to 69 with acute or convalescent COVID-19. CDR3 bases: TGTGCCAGCGGAATACGGACAGTGACTAACTATGGCTACACCTTC. Amino acid sequence: CASGIRTVTNYGYTF.